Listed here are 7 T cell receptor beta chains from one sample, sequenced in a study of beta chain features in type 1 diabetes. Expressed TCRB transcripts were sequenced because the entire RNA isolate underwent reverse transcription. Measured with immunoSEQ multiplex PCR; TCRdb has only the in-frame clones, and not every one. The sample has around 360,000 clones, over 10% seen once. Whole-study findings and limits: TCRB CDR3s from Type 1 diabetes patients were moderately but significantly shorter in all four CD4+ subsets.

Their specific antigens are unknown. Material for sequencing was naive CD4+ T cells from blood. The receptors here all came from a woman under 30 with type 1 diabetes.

The CDR3 loop reads CASDPTGNTEAFF. The DNA for the CDR3 is TGTGCCAGTGATCCTACAGGGAACACTGAAGCTTTCTTT. The chain carries TRBV28 and TRBJ1-1, with D possibly TRBD1 on 5 matching bases. V dropped 9 bases and J dropped 1 base, with 12 bases sitting between them. The CDR3 spans 13 residues. The germline V gene has CDR1 MDHEN and CDR2 SYDVKM.

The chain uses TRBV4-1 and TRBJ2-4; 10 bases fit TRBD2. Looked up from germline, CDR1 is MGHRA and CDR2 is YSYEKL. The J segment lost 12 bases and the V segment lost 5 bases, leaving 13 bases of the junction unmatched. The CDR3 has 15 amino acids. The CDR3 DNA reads TGCGCCAGCAGCTTTAATCAGGGACTAGCGAGCACTCAGTACTTC. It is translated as CASSFNQGLASTQYF.

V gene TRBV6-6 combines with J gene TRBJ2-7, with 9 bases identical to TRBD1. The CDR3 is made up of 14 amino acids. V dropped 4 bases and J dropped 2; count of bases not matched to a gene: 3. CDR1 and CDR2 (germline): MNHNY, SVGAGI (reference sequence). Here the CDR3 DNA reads TGTGCCAGCAGTTTATGGGACAGGGCCTACGAGCAGTACTTC. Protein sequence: CASSLWDRAYEQYF.

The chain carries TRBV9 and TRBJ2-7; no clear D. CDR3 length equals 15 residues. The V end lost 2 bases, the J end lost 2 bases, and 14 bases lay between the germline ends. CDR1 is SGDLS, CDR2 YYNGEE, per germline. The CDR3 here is CASSVQPTRAYEQYF. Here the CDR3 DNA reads TGTGCCAGCAGCGTTCAACCCACTCGTGCCTACGAGCAGTACTTC.

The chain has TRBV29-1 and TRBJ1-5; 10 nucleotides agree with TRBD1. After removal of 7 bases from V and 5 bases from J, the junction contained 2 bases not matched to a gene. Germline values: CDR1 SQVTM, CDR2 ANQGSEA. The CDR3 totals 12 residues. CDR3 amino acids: CSAGQGDQPQHF. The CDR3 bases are TGCAGCGCCGGACAGGGGGATCAGCCCCAGCATTTT.

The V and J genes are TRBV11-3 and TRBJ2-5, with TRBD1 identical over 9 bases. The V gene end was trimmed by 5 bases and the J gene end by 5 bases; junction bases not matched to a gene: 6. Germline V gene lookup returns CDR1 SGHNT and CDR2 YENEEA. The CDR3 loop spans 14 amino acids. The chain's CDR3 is CASSARQGVETQYF. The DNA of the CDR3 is TGTGCCAGCAGCGCTCGACAGGGGGTGGAGACCCAGTACTTC.

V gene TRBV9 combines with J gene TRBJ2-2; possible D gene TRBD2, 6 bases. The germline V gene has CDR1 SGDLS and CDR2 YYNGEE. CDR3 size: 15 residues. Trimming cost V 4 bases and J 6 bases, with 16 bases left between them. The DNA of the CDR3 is TGTGCCAGCAGCCCAAGTGGGGGGTTCCCCGGGGAGCTGTTTTTT. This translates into CASSPSGGFPGELFF.